These T cell receptor beta chains were read from a single sample in a study of blood T cell repertoires in COVID-19. The method was immunoSEQ multiplex PCR; TCRdb's version includes in-frame clones alone and lacks a portion of them. The sample shows about 200,000 clones, roughly 82% of them seen only once. The sequenced sample was peripheral blood. These receptors originate from a man in his fifties with active or convalescent COVID-19. Both conserved end residues are part of each CDR3. D genes are given only for firm matches. Not all rows give a size; the values are once, few, many and, for expanded clones, a class.

>few|TRBV14|TRBD2|TRBJ2-1
CASSQDPVGLAGLYNEQFF
TGTGCCAGCAGCCAAGATCCGGTAGGGCTAGCGGGACTCTACAATGAGCAGTTCTTC
>.|TRBV30|TRBD1|TRBJ1-5
CAWTLKGAGQPQHF
TGTGCCTGGACCCTGAAGGGGGCCGGTCAGCCCCAGCATTTT
>.|TRBV28|TRBD1|TRBJ2-3
CASFTGASTDTQYF
TGTGCCAGTTTTACAGGGGCTAGCACAGATACGCAGTATTTT
>.|TRBV28|TRBD1|TRBJ2-2
CASSPRTGRTGELFF
TGTGCCAGCAGTCCTCGGACAGGGCGCACCGGGGAGCTGTTTTTT
>.|TRBV29-1|TRBD1|TRBJ2-7
CSVLGQGALEQYF
TGCAGCGTCCTGGGACAGGGGGCTTTGGAGCAGTACTTC
>.|TRBV12-3/TRBV12-4|.|TRBJ2-1
CASSVRTAQFF
TGTGCCAGCAGTGTACGGACAGCGCAGTTCTTC
>once|TRBV3-1/TRBV3-2|TRBD2|TRBJ2-5
CASSQFRGGMETQYF
TGTGCCAGCAGCCAATTCCGCGGGGGTATGGAGACCCAGTACTTC
>.|TRBV28|.|TRBJ2-7
CASSLAGLWYEQYF
TGTGCCAGCAGTTTGGCAGGGCTCTGGTACGAGCAGTACTTC
>.|TRBV28|.|TRBJ2-5
CASSPSGRGGQETQYF
TGTGCCAGCAGCCCCTCGGGGAGGGGGGGCCAAGAGACCCAGTACTTC
>.|TRBV6-5|TRBD1|TRBJ1-2
CASTSSGTGNYGYTF
TGTGCCAGCACGTCGTCCGGGACAGGGAATTATGGCTACACCTTC
>.|TRBV7-6|.|TRBJ1-3
CASSDPRGSGNTIYF
TGTGCCAGCAGCGACCCCAGGGGATCTGGAAACACCATATATTTT
>.|TRBV19|.|TRBJ2-3
CASKDGLYTDTQYF
TGTGCCAGTAAGGACGGACTATACACAGATACGCAGTATTTT
>.|TRBV6-2/TRBV6-3|.|TRBJ1-5
CASSTGNSNQPQHF
TGTGCCAGCAGTACCGGGAATAGCAATCAGCCCCAGCATTTT
>.|TRBV18|.|TRBJ1-1
CASSPYGQNTEAFF
TGTGCCAGCTCACCATATGGGCAGAACACTGAAGCTTTCTTT
>.|TRBV6-5|.|TRBJ2-2
CASSYSITGNTGELFF
TGTGCCAGCAGTTACTCGATAACAGGGAACACCGGGGAGCTGTTTTTT
>.|TRBV27|TRBD1|TRBJ2-5
CASSSFDRGWETQYF
TGTGCCAGCAGTTCTTTCGACAGGGGCTGGGAGACCCAGTACTTC
>.|TRBV20-1|.|TRBJ2-1
CSASSDPYNEQFF
TGCAGTGCTAGTAGCGACCCCTACAATGAGCAGTTCTTC
>.|TRBV5-1|TRBD2|TRBJ2-5
CASSLLAGSGETQYF
TGCGCCAGCAGCTTGTTAGCGGGAAGCGGGGAGACCCAGTACTTC
>.|TRBV21-1|.|TRBJ1-1
CATPWGAGGDTEAFF
TGTGCCACTCCGTGGGGGGCCGGGGGGGACACTGAAGCTTTCTTT